This T cell receptor (beta chain) was sequenced for a study of breast tumors, draining lymph nodes, adjacent tissues. The study's findings and limits: Tumor and nontumor repertoires were significantly more similar in luminal-like than in basal-like breast cancer. Most tumor T cells seemingly derive from lymph node, then expand in tumor. Tumor TCR diversity was below lymph nodes but above nontumor tissue.

TCRdb called the multiplex PCR reads again in MiXCR, with one record for every CDR3 protein. The data contain under 70,000 distinct CDR3 sequences, roughly 40% of them seen just once; the ten biggest clones take up about 8.4%. This clonotype was seen at least ten times. Its antigen is as yet unknown. CDR1 and CDR2 (germline): DFQATT, SNEGSKA (reference sequence). The V gene end was trimmed by 3 bases and the J gene end by 4 bases; junction bases not matched to a gene: 5. This CDR3 contains 14 residues. The chain carries TRBV20-1 and TRBJ2-1; 8 bases align to TRBD2. Sequencing was performed on breast tumor tissue. This TCR was recovered from a female donor with breast cancer. Some clones in this sample may be carry-over from other donors' samples. The CDR3 region is CSARLGGRYNEQFF. CDR3 DNA: TGCAGTGCTAGGCTCGGCGGGAGGTACAATGAGCAGTTCTTC.